These T cell receptor beta chains were read from a single sample in a study of OX40 agonist ivuxolimab in advanced cancers. TCRdb's copy holds only in-frame clones and misses some; the assay was immunoSEQ multiplex PCR. The sample records tens of thousands of clones, 85% to 90% being singletons. The input for sequencing was CD4+ or CD8+ T cells sorted from blood, taken in a trial of the OX40 agonist ivuxolimab. All receptors come from an adult with an advanced solid tumor such as melanoma, head and neck, liver or kidney cancer. Each CDR3 is given with its conserved first and last residue. The D gene is left open where the match is weak. Clone size, where shown, is once, few, many, or a class for clones that have expanded.

J,size,V,D,CDR3,DNA
TRBJ1-5,medium-sized,TRBV27,NA,CASSLSGNQPQHF,TGTGCCAGCAGTTTAAGTGGCAATCAGCCCCAGCATTTT
TRBJ1-1,NA,TRBV5-4,TRBD1,CASSGAQGATTEAFF,TGTGCCAGCAGCGGAGCTCAGGGGGCGACCACTGAAGCTTTCTTT
TRBJ1-1,NA,TRBV12-5,NA,CASGKQVEIGTEAFF,TGTGCTAGTGGAAAACAGGTGGAGATAGGCACTGAAGCTTTCTTT
TRBJ1-5,NA,TRBV30,NA,CAWRSGVNQPQHF,TGTGCCTGGAGATCCGGGGTCAATCAACCCCAGCATTTT
TRBJ2-7,NA,TRBV30,TRBD2,CAWSVTGGSGQYF,TGTGCCTGGAGTGTTACGGGAGGGTCGGGACAGTACTTC
TRBJ2-5,once,TRBV7-2,NA,CASSFTRDETQYF,TGTGCCAGCAGCTTCACCCGGGACGAGACCCAGTACTTC
TRBJ2-7,NA,TRBV5-1,TRBD2,CASSSGVATYEQYF,TGCGCCAGCAGCAGCGGGGTGGCAACCTACGAGCAGTACTTC
TRBJ2-2,NA,TRBV7-9,NA,CASTFFTSLNTGELFF,TGTGCCAGCACCTTTTTCACGAGCTTGAACACCGGGGAGCTGTTTTTT
TRBJ2-5,NA,TRBV4-2,TRBD2,CASSQGRTSEETQYF,TGTGCCAGCAGCCAAGGCCGGACTAGCGAAGAGACCCAGTACTTC
TRBJ2-7,NA,TRBV29-1,NA,CSVDGQPSSHF,TGCAGCGTTGACGGGCAGCCCTCTTCACACTTC
TRBJ1-6,few,TRBV5-1,NA,CASSLENSPLHF,TGCGCCAGCAGCTTGGAGAATTCACCCCTCCACTTT
TRBJ1-1,NA,TRBV29-1,NA,CSVGTDSNTEAFF,TGCAGCGTTGGGACTGATTCGAACACTGAAGCTTTCTTT
TRBJ1-5,NA,TRBV6-1,TRBD1,CASSEARTGRHQPQHF,TGTGCCAGCAGTGAAGCAAGGACAGGGCGACATCAGCCCCAGCATTTT
TRBJ2-2,NA,TRBV19,TRBD1,CASSGRQGARTGELFF,TGTGCCAGTAGTGGAAGACAGGGGGCGAGGACCGGGGAGCTGTTTTTT
TRBJ2-7,NA,TRBV11-2,NA,CASSLEGTGFYEQYF,TGTGCCAGCAGCTTAGAAGGGACGGGATTCTACGAGCAGTACTTC
TRBJ1-2,NA,TRBV30,NA,CAWSARADYYGYTF,TGTGCCTGGAGTGCCCGAGCAGACTACTATGGCTACACCTTC
TRBJ1-3,few,TRBV30,TRBD1,CAWGGTGVAGNTIYF,TGTGCCTGGGGTGGGACAGGGGTAGCTGGAAACACCATATATTTT